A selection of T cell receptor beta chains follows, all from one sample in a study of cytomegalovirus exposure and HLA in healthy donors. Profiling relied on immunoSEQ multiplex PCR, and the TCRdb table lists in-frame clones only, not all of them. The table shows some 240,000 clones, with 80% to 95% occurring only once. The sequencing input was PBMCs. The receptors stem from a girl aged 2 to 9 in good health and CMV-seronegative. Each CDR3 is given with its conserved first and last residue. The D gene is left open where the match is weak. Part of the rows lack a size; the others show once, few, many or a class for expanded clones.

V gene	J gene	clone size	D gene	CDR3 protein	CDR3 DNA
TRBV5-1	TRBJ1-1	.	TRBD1	CASSTGERNTEAFF	TGCGCCAGCAGTACAGGGGAGAGGAACACTGAAGCTTTCTTT
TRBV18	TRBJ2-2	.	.	CASSPTVTGELFF	TGTGCCAGCTCACCCACAGTAACCGGGGAGCTGTTTTTT
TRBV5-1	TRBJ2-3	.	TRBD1	CASSLAGQGSGGDTQYF	TGCGCCAGCAGCTTGGCGGGACAGGGGTCGGGTGGGGATACGCAGTATTTT
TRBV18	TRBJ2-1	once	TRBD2	CASSPRSSGRGNEQFF	TGTGCCAGCTCACCACGCTCTAGCGGGAGGGGCAATGAGCAGTTCTTC
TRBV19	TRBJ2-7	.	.	CASSIRERDEQYF	TGTGCCAGTAGTATACGGGAAAGGGACGAGCAGTACTTC
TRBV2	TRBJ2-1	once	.	CARGGPGLPPYEQFF	TGTGCCAGGGGGGGGCCGGGACTTCCCCCCTATGAGCAGTTCTTC
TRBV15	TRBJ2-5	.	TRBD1	CATEDGTELQETQYF	TGTGCCACCGAAGACGGGACAGAACTCCAAGAGACCCAGTACTTC
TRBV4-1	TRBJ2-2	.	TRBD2	CASSPLSGPNTGELFF	TGCGCCAGCAGCCCTCTTAGCGGGCCTAACACCGGGGAGCTGTTTTTT
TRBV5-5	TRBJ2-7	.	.	CASSLAPEGYEQYF	TGTGCCAGCAGCTTGGCCCCAGAGGGCTACGAGCAGTACTTC
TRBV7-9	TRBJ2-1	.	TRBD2	CASSTSGGAYNEQFF	TGTGCCAGCAGCACTAGCGGGGGGGCCTACAATGAGCAGTTCTTC
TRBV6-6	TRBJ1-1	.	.	CASNTTARGAEAFF	TGTGCCAGCAATACGACAGCCCGTGGGGCTGAAGCTTTCTTT
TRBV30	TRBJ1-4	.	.	CAWSVAIATNEKLFF	TGTGCCTGGAGTGTAGCGATTGCAACTAATGAAAAACTGTTTTTT
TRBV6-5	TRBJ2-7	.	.	CASSYSPTYEQYF	TGTGCCAGCAGTTACTCTCCAACTTACGAGCAGTACTTC
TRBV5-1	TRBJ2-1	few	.	CASSLGRGPDNEQFF	TGCGCCAGCAGCTTGGGGCGGGGTCCAGACAATGAGCAGTTCTTC
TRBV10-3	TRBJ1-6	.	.	CAISESLGGSPLHF	TGTGCCATCAGTGAGTCACTAGGAGGATCACCCCTCCACTTT
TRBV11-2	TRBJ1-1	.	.	CASSRGGNTEAFF	TGTGCCAGCAGTAGAGGGGGGAACACTGAAGCTTTCTTT
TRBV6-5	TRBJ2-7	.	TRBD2	CASHRGGGYEQYF	TGTGCCTCTCACCGCGGGGGGGGCTACGAGCAGTACTTC
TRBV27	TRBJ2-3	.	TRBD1	CASSLYRTGTTDTQYF	TGTGCCAGCAGTTTATACCGGACAGGGACCACAGATACGCAGTATTTT
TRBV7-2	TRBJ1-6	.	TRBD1	CASSLATGKSPLHF	TGTGCCAGCAGCTTGGCGACAGGGAAATCACCCCTCCACTTT
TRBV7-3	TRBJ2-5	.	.	CASSLTSTGETQYF	TGTGCCAGCAGCTTAACGTCTACAGGGGAGACCCAGTACTTC
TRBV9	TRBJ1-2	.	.	CASSGGGGGYTF	TGTGCCAGCAGCGGGGGGGGTGGCGGCTACACCTTC
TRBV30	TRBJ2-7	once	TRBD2	CAWTHGLALSYEQYF	TGTGCCTGGACCCATGGACTAGCGCTCTCCTACGAGCAGTACTTC
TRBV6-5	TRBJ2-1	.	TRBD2	CASSGTSGNNEQFF	TGTGCCAGCAGCGGGACTAGCGGTAACAATGAGCAGTTCTTC
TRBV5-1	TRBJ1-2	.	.	CASSLGQNLYGYTF	TGCGCCAGCAGCTTGGGACAGAACCTCTATGGCTACACCTTC
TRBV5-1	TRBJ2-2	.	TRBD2	CASRRGRADGELFF	TGCGCCAGCAGACGAGGGAGGGCAGACGGGGAGCTGTTTTTT
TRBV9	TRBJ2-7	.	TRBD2	CASSLGLAGYEQYF	TGTGCCAGCAGCTTGGGACTAGCGGGGTACGAGCAGTACTTC
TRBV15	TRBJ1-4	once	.	CATRPRPDKGEKLFF	TGTGCCACCAGGCCTCGTCCCGATAAGGGGGAAAAACTGTTTTTT
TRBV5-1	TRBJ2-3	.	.	CASSLEPVRRSGTDTQYF	TGCGCCAGCAGCTTGGAACCAGTCCGACGGAGCGGAACAGATACGCAGTATTTT
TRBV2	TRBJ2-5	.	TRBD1	CASSKTPPGLGQGLRTQYF	TGTGCCAGCAGTAAAACACCCCCGGGGCTAGGACAGGGCCTTCGGACCCAGTACTTC
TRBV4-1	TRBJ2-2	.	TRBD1	CASSQTQDRGQNGELFF	TGCGCCAGCAGCCAAACCCAGGACAGGGGGCAGAACGGGGAGCTGTTTTTT
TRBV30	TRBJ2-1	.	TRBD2	CAWRTSVVDNEQFF	TGTGCCTGGAGAACTAGCGTTGTCGACAATGAGCAGTTCTTC
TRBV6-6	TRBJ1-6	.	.	CASSYYLLPNSPLHF	TGTGCCAGCAGTTACTACTTGCTTCCGAATTCACCCCTCCACTTT
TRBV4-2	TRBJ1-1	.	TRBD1	CASSLDRGRGFRGENTEAFF	TGTGCCAGCAGCCTCGACAGGGGGCGCGGTTTTCGAGGGGAAAACACTGAAGCTTTCTTT
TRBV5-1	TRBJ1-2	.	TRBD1	CASSPTSGTGTRYTF	TGCGCCAGCAGCCCCACCTCCGGGACAGGGACCCGCTACACCTTC
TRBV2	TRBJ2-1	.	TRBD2	CASSELLAGGFDEQFF	TGTGCCAGCAGTGAACTCCTAGCGGGGGGATTCGATGAGCAGTTCTTC
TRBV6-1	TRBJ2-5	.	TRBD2	CASSEWASGETQYF	TGTGCCAGCAGTGAATGGGCTAGCGGGGAGACCCAGTACTTC
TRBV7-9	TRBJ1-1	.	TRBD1	CASSFTGGWTEAFF	TGTGCCAGCAGCTTTACAGGGGGGTGGACTGAAGCTTTCTTT
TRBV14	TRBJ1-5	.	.	CASSQVNGRDRSNQPQHF	TGTGCCAGCAGCCAAGTTAATGGCCGAGACAGAAGCAATCAGCCCCAGCATTTT
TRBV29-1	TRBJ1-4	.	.	CSVVPGSGGEKLFF	TGCAGCGTCGTTCCGGGTTCCGGCGGGGAAAAACTGTTTTTT
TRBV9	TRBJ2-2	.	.	CASSVGGPSEAGRAGELFF	TGTGCCAGCAGCGTAGGGGGACCTAGCGAGGCGGGGCGGGCCGGGGAGCTGTTTTTT
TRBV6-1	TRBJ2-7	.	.	CASSELSGSHYEQYF	TGTGCCAGCAGTGAACTATCCGGGAGTCACTACGAGCAGTACTTC